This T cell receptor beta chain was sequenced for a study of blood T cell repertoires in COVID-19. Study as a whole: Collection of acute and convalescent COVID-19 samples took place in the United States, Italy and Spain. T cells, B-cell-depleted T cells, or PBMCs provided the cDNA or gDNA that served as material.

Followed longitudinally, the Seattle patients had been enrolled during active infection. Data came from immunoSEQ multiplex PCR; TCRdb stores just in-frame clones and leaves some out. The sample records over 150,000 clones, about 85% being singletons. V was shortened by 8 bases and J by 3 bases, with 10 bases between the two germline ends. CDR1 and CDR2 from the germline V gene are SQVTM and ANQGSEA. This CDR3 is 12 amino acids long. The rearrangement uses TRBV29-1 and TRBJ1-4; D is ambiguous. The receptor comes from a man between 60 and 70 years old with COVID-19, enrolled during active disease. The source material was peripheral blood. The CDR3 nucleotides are TGCAGCAGTCGGGATCCTAATGAAAAACTGTTTTTT. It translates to CSSRDPNEKLFF.